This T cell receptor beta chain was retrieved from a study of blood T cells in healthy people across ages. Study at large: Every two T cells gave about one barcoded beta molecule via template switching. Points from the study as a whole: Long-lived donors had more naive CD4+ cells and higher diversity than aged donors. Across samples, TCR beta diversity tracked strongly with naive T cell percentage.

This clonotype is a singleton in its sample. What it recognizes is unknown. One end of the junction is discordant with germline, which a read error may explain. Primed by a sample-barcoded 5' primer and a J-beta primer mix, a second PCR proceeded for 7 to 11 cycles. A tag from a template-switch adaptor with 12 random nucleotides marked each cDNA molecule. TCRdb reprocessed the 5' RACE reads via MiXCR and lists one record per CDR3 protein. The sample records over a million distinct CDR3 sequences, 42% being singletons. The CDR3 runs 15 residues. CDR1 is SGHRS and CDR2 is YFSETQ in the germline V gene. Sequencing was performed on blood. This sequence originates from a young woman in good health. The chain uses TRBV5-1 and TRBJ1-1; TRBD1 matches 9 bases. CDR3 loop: CAGRQADRGNTEAFF. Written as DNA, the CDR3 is TGCGCCGGCAGACAAGCGGACAGGGGGAACACTGAAGCTTTCTTT.